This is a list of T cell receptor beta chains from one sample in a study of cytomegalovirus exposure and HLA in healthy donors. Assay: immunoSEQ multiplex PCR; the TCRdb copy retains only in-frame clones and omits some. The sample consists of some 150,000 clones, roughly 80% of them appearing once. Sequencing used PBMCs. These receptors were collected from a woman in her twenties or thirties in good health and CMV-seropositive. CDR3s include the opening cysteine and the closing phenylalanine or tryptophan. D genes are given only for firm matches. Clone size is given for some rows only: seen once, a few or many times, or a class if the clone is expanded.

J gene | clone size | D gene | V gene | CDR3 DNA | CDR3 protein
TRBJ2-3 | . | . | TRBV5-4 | TGTGCCAGCAGCTCTGACAGAACAGCTAGCACAGATACGCAGTATTTT | CASSSDRTASTDTQYF
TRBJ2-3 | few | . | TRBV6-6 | TGTGCCAGCACCGAGGGGGGAGGGTCAGATACGCAGTATTTT | CASTEGGGSDTQYF
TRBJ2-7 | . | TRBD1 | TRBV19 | TGTGCCAGTAGTATTGGGGACAGGGAAGGGGGCTACGAGCAGTACTTC | CASSIGDREGGYEQYF
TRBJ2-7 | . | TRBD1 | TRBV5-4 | TGTGCCAGCAGCTCCGCCACCGGGACAGGGAGAATTTACGAGCAGTACTTC | CASSSATGTGRIYEQYF
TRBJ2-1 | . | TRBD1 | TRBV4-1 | TGCGCCAGCAGCCAAGGAGGCAGGGGGAAATACAATGAGCAGTTCTTC | CASSQGGRGKYNEQFF
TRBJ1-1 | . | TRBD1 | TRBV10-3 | TGTGCCATCAGTGAACCACTGACAGGGACCACTGAAGCTTTCTTT | CAISEPLTGTTEAFF
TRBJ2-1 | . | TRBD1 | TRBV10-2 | TGCGCCAGCGGAGACCAGACAGGGATAGACAATGAGCAGTTCTTC | CASGDQTGIDNEQFF
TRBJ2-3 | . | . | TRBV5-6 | TGTGCCAGCAGCGTACCCGGCGTTTCGAGGTCAGATACGCAGTATTTT | CASSVPGVSRSDTQYF
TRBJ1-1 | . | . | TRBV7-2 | TGTGCCAGCAGCTTAGCGGGCAGGCTGGGGGCGAGCACTGAAGCTTTCTTT | CASSLAGRLGASTEAFF
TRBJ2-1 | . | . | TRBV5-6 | TGTGCCAGCAGCCGAGGAACAGGGCTAGCCTCCAATGAGCAGTTCTTC | CASSRGTGLASNEQFF
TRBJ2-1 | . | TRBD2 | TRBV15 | TGTGCCACCAGAGCGGGGGGGGACAATGAGCAGTTCTTC | CATRAGGDNEQFF
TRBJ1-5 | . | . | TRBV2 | TGTGCCAGCAGTGGATTTTCAGGGGTTGGGGATCAGCCCCAGCATTTT | CASSGFSGVGDQPQHF
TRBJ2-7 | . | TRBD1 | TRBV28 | TGTGCCAGCAGTCGACCGGGACAGGGGGCTTCGCAGTACTTC | CASSRPGQGASQYF
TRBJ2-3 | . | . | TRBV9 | TGTGCCAGCAGCGGCAGGGGCCGCGACACAGATACGCAGTATTTT | CASSGRGRDTDTQYF
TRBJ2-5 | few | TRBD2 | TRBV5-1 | TGCGCCAGCAGCCCACGCCCGGTGGGGGGGTACCAAGAGACCCAGTACTTC | CASSPRPVGGYQETQYF
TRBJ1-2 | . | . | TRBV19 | TGTGCCAGTAAGCGGGGGCACACAAACTATAGCTACACCTTC | CASKRGHTNYSYTF
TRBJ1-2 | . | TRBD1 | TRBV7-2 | TGTGCCAGCAGCTTCAGGGGGAGCGGCTATGGCTACACCTTC | CASSFRGSGYGYTF
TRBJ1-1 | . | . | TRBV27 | TGTGCCAGCAGTAGGCGGGGGGCTGTAGGGGGTGAAGCTTTCTTT | CASSRRGAVGGEAFF
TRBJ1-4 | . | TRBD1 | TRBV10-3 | TGTGCCACCCGGGACAGCACTAATGAAAAACTGTTTTTT | CATRDSTNEKLFF
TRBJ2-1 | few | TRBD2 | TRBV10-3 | TGTGCCATCACCAATAGCGGGGGGGCCCCAGGCAGGTCCTACAATGAGCAGTTCTTC | CAITNSGGAPGRSYNEQFF
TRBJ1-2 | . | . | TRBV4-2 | TGTGCCAGCAGCGACCGTAGGGAGGAGATCTATGGCTACACCTTC | CASSDRREEIYGYTF
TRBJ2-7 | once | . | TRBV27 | TGTGCCAGCAGTCCACGACTAAACTCCTACGAGCAGTACTTC | CASSPRLNSYEQYF
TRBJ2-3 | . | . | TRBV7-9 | TGTTCCAGCAGCTCTTCGACAGTCCCAGATACGCAGTATTTT | CSSSSSTVPDTQYF
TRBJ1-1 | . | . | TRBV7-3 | TGTGCCAGCAGTAAACAGGGGAACACTGAAGCTTTCTTT | CASSKQGNTEAFF
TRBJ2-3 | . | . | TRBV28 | TGTGCCAGCAGTTTACGGCAGTCTAGTTCCGCAGATACGCAGTATTTT | CASSLRQSSSADTQYF
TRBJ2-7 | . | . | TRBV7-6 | TGTGCCAGCAGCAACTCCCCATCCTACGAGCAGTACTTC | CASSNSPSYEQYF
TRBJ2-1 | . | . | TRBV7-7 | TGTGCCAGCAGCTTAGGCGGCCACAATGAGCAGTTCTTC | CASSLGGHNEQFF
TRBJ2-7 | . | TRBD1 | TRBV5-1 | TGCGCCAGCAGCTTGACAGGGGAAGAGCAGTACTTC | CASSLTGEEQYF
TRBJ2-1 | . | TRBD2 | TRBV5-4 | TGTGCCAGCACACTAGCGGGGGATAAGAACGATGAGCAGTTCTTC | CASTLAGDKNDEQFF
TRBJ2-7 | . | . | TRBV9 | TGTGCCAGCAGCCGGCAGGCTGTCACCTACGAGCAGTACTTC | CASSRQAVTYEQYF
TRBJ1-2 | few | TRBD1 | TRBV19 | TGTGCCAGCAAAACCCGGGGACAGGGCTACTATGGCTACACCTTC | CASKTRGQGYYGYTF
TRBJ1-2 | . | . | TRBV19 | TGTGCCAGTAGTATGGGCCGTGGGGCGGACGCCCTCTTC | CASSMGRGADALF
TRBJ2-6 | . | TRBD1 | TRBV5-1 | TGCGCCAGCAGCTTGGACAGGGGCCCTTCCTTCTCTGGGGCCAACGTCCTGACTTTC | CASSLDRGPSFSGANVLTF
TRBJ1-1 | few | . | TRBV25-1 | TGTGCCAGCAGTGTCCTGACCGGGACTGAAGCTTTCTTT | CASSVLTGTEAFF
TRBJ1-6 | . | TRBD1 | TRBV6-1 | TGTGCCAGCAGTGAAGTTGGAGGGGGCAACTCACCCCTCCACTTT | CASSEVGGGNSPLHF
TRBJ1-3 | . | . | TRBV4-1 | TGCGCCAGCAGCCAACTGCCGGGGGGCTTCGGAAACACCATATATTTT | CASSQLPGGFGNTIYF
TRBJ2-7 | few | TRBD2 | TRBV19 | TGTGCCAGTAGTCGGACTAGCGGGACCTACGAGCAGTACTTC | CASSRTSGTYEQYF
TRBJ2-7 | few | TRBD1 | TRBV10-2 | TGCGCCAGCAGTATACAGGGGTCGGCGGGCGAGCAGTACTTC | CASSIQGSAGEQYF
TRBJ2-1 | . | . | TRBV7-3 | TGTGCCAGCAGCTTAACCCGGGGGATGAGGGATGAGCAGTTCTTC | CASSLTRGMRDEQFF
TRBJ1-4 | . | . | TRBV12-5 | TGTGCTAGTGGGAAGGGAGGGGGTGAAAAACTGTTTTTT | CASGKGGGEKLFF
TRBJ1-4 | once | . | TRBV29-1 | TGCAGCGTTGTGTTTCCCGGTATTAAAACTAATGAAAAACTGTTTTTT | CSVVFPGIKTNEKLFF
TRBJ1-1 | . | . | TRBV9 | TGTGCCAGCAGCGTCGGAGGGAGAACTGAAGCTTTCTTT | CASSVGGRTEAFF
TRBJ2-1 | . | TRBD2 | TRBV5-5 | TGTGCCAGCAGCCCCGGCGGGAGCTCCTACAATGAGCAGTTCTTC | CASSPGGSSYNEQFF
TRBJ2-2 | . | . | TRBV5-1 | TGCGCCAGCAGCTTGGTGGGGCAGGGGATGCACACCGGGGAGCTGTTTTTT | CASSLVGQGMHTGELFF
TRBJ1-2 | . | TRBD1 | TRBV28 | TGTGCCAGCAGAGGGGACAGGGGCATAGGTGGCTACACCTTC | CASRGDRGIGGYTF
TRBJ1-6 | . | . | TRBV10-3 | TGTGCCATCAGCCGCACTTCAGGGGCCCCCTATAATTCACCCCTCCACTTT | CAISRTSGAPYNSPLHF
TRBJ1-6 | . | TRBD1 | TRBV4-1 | TGCGCCAGCAGCCACATCTACCGGGACAGGCGGCACTCACCCCTCCACTTT | CASSHIYRDRRHSPLHF
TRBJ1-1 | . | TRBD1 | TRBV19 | TGTGCCAGTAGCCTCCACAGGGGTCGTGAAGCTTTCTTT | CASSLHRGREAFF
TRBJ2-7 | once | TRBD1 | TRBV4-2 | TGTGCCAGCAGCCCGGGACAGGGGGAATGGGCTACCTACGAGCAGTACTTC | CASSPGQGEWATYEQYF
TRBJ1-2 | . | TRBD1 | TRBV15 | TGTGCCACCAGCAGGGGGGACAGCGCTAACTATGGCTACACCTTC | CATSRGDSANYGYTF
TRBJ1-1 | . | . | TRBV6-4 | TGTGCCAGCAGTCGCGGGGGGGCCGGGGACACTGAAGCTTTCTTT | CASSRGGAGDTEAFF
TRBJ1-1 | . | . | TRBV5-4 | TGTGCCAGCAGCCTACAGGGAAACGCTGAAGCTTTCTTT | CASSLQGNAEAFF